This note documents a single TCR beta chain sequence. The data were obtained in a study of T-cell memory formation after mild COVID-19. Study overall: Among the donors, TCR clusters were largely specific to each donor.

CDR1 and CDR2 (germline): LNHNV, YYDKDF (reference sequence). Unmatched junction bases numbered 3, after V lost 4 bases and J lost 7 bases. The CDR3 length is 14 residues. A single record per CDR3 protein comes from TCRdb applying MiXCR to the 5' RACE reads. There are 300,000 to 400,000 distinct CDR3 sequences in the sample; more than 15% occur only once, and approximately 20% lies in the top ten. V gene TRBV15 combines with J gene TRBJ1-4, with 10 bases aligning to TRBD1. Sample: PBMCs or a T cell subset sorted from them (not recorded which). The sequence derives from a man younger than 35 who had mild COVID-19 (a few samples of this study predate the infection). Cell type and time point are not known. The DNA for the CDR3 is TGTGCCACCAGCATGGGACAGGGGCGTGAAAAACTGTTTTTT. Its protein product is CATSMGQGREKLFF.